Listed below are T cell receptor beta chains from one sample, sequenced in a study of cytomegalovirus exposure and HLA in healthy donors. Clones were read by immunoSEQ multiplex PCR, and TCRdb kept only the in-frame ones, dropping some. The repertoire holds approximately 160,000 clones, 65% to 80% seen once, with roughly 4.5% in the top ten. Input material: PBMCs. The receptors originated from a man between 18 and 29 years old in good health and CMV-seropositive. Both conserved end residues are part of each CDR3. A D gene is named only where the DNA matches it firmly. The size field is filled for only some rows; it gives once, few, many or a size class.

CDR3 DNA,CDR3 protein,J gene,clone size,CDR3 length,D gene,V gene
TGTGCCAGCAGCCCACGGGCGGGGGAGGGTGAGCAGTTCTTC,CASSPRAGEGEQFF,TRBJ2-1,.,14,TRBD2,TRBV4-2
TGTGCCAGCAGCTTTAGAGGGGGCCCTCACAACACCGGGGAGCTGTTTTTT,CASSFRGGPHNTGELFF,TRBJ2-2,.,17,TRBD1,TRBV5-4
TGTGCCAGCAGTTTAACGGGGGCCGGTGGGGGCTACACCTTC,CASSLTGAGGGYTF,TRBJ1-2,once,14,.,TRBV7-3
TGTGCCAGCAGCCGCCCGGAGTCGGTGAACACTGAAGCTTTCTTT,CASSRPESVNTEAFF,TRBJ1-1,.,15,.,TRBV5-4
TGTGCCAGCAGCCTAAGACCGACTAGCGGGGGGGAGAACACCGGGGAGCTGTTTTTT,CASSLRPTSGGENTGELFF,TRBJ2-2,once,19,TRBD2,TRBV7-2
TGCGCCAGCAGCCTGGGGTCAGGGGATCAGCCCCAGCATTTT,CASSLGSGDQPQHF,TRBJ1-5,once,14,.,TRBV5-1
TGTGCCAGCAGGAGTACAGGGGGCGGTCAGCCCCAGCATTTT,CASRSTGGGQPQHF,TRBJ1-5,.,14,TRBD1,TRBV2
TGTGCCAGCAGCGCCGTTGGAGCTAACTATGGCTACACCTTC,CASSAVGANYGYTF,TRBJ1-2,.,14,.,TRBV11-3
TGTGCCATGGGGGGCGGGAGTACAACCGGGGAGCTGTTTTTT,CAMGGGSTTGELFF,TRBJ2-2,.,14,.,TRBV6-1
TGTGCCAGCAGCTCCGGAGGGGAGAGCACAGATACGCAGTATTTT,CASSSGGESTDTQYF,TRBJ2-3,.,15,.,TRBV5-4
TGTGCCAGCAGCCGAGCTAGCGGGGGGGCCGTGGAGACCCAGTACTTC,CASSRASGGAVETQYF,TRBJ2-5,.,16,TRBD2,TRBV7-9
TGTGCCAGCAGCCCCGCTAGCGGAACCTACAATGAGCAGTTCTTC,CASSPASGTYNEQFF,TRBJ2-1,.,15,TRBD2,TRBV7-2
TGTGCCAGCAGTGGGGACAGCTCTTCTAACTATGGCTACACCTTC,CASSGDSSSNYGYTF,TRBJ1-2,.,15,TRBD1,TRBV2
TGTGCCAGCAGCTCACTAGCGGGAGCAGCAGATACGCAGTATTTT,CASSSLAGAADTQYF,TRBJ2-3,.,15,TRBD2,TRBV13
TGCGCCAGCAGCCTCCGGGACAGGGACAATCAGCCCCAGCATTTT,CASSLRDRDNQPQHF,TRBJ1-5,.,15,TRBD1,TRBV4-1
TGTGCCAGCAGCCACCTAGCATTGACTAGCGGGGGAAACAATGAGCAGTTCTTC,CASSHLALTSGGNNEQFF,TRBJ2-1,few,18,TRBD2,TRBV28
TGTGCCAGCAGTGAAGGCGGGGGAGGGGAGACCCAGTACTTC,CASSEGGGGETQYF,TRBJ2-5,.,14,TRBD2,TRBV2
TGTGCCAGCAGCTTAGTAAAGTGGGCACGGGAGCAGTTCTTC,CASSLVKWAREQFF,TRBJ2-1,.,14,.,TRBV7-8
TGTGCCATCAGCGCTACTAGCGGGGAAGAGACCCAGTACTTC,CAISATSGEETQYF,TRBJ2-5,.,14,TRBD2,TRBV10-3
TGTGCCAGCACCATAACAGAAACCGGGGAGCTGTTTTTT,CASTITETGELFF,TRBJ2-2,.,13,.,TRBV6-6
TGTGCCAGCAGTTACACGGGGGTCGGGGGCTACACCTTC,CASSYTGVGGYTF,TRBJ1-2,few,13,.,TRBV6-5
TGTGCCAGCAGCCAAGATAATGGAGGGGTCTACACCTTC,CASSQDNGGVYTF,TRBJ1-2,.,13,.,TRBV4-2
TGTGCCAGCAGCTTGGGACAGGGGAAGAATGAGCAGTTCTTC,CASSLGQGKNEQFF,TRBJ2-1,.,14,TRBD1,TRBV5-6
TGTGCCAGTAGTATCCCCGGACAGGCCGGAACTAATGAAAAACTGTTTTTT,CASSIPGQAGTNEKLFF,TRBJ1-4,.,17,TRBD1,TRBV19
TGTGCCAGCAGCCGGACAGGGCCTCGTGGCTACACCTTC,CASSRTGPRGYTF,TRBJ1-2,.,13,TRBD1,TRBV5-4
TGTGCCAGCAGTTCCACTAGGACAGGGGGTGTCCTAAGTCGGGAGACCCAGTACTTC,CASSSTRTGGVLSRETQYF,TRBJ2-5,few,19,TRBD1,TRBV27
TGTGCCAGTAGTCCGGGCGGGCACTATGGCTACACCTTC,CASSPGGHYGYTF,TRBJ1-2,.,13,.,TRBV19
TGTGCCAGCTCACCATCGGGGACAGGGGGCCGTGGCCCGATCTTC,CASSPSGTGGRGPIF,TRBJ2-1,.,15,TRBD1,TRBV18
TGTGCCAGCGGCCGACAGGGCAGCAATCAGCCCCAGCATTTT,CASGRQGSNQPQHF,TRBJ1-5,.,14,TRBD1,TRBV2
TGTGCCAGCAGTAGCAGGGGGCTTAGCAATCAGCCCCAGCATTTT,CASSSRGLSNQPQHF,TRBJ1-5,.,15,TRBD1,TRBV28
TGCGCCAGCAGCTTAAGACTAGCGGGAGTAGTCGGGGAGCTGTTTTTT,CASSLRLAGVVGELFF,TRBJ2-2,few,16,TRBD2,TRBV4-1
TGCGCCAGCAGCTTAGGACTAGCGGGGGCTGAGACCCAGTACTTC,CASSLGLAGAETQYF,TRBJ2-5,.,15,TRBD2,TRBV5-1
TGTGCTAGTGGTTTGGTACTCGGATCCCCGTACCGTGGGAGTTACCCTAATGAAAAACTGTTTTTT,CASGLVLGSPYRGSYPNEKLFF,TRBJ1-4,.,22,.,TRBV12-5
TGCGCCAGCAGTAAGACAGCCCAAGAGACCCAGTACTTC,CASSKTAQETQYF,TRBJ2-5,.,13,.,TRBV10-1
TGCAGCGTTCCCATAGACAATGAGCAGTTCTTC,CSVPIDNEQFF,TRBJ2-1,.,11,.,TRBV29-1
TGTGCCAGCAATACGGCGGGAGTCCATGAGCAGTTCTTC,CASNTAGVHEQFF,TRBJ2-1,.,13,TRBD2,TRBV6-5
TGTGCCAGCAGCTTAATTACGAGTCCTGAAGCTTTCTTT,CASSLITSPEAFF,TRBJ1-1,.,13,.,TRBV7-2
TGCGCCAGCAGCCAAGAATGGGCAGGCCAATACAATGAGCAGTTCTTC,CASSQEWAGQYNEQFF,TRBJ2-1,.,16,.,TRBV4-1
TGTGCCAGCGTTAGCCGGGACACCCCAAATCAGCCCCAGCATTTT,CASVSRDTPNQPQHF,TRBJ1-5,.,15,.,TRBV2
TGTGCCAGCAGCTTCGACGACAGGCCTCGCAATGGCTACACCTTC,CASSFDDRPRNGYTF,TRBJ1-2,few,15,.,TRBV5-8
TGTGCCAGCAGCTCCGACCGCGGCTCTGGAAACACCATATATTTT,CASSSDRGSGNTIYF,TRBJ1-3,.,15,.,TRBV13
TGTGCCAGCAGTGAACCAGGGGGCACTATCTGGGAGCTGTTTTTT,CASSEPGGTIWELFF,TRBJ2-2,.,15,TRBD1,TRBV6-1
TGTGCCAGCAGCGTAGGAGGGAGTGGGAATGAGCAGTTCTTC,CASSVGGSGNEQFF,TRBJ2-1,.,14,.,TRBV9
TGTGCCAGTAGGGAGGACAGCGCGAACACCGGGGAGCTGTTTTTT,CASREDSANTGELFF,TRBJ2-2,.,15,.,TRBV19
TGTGCCAGCTCATCCGACAGGGGGGGCTATGGCTACACCTTC,CASSSDRGGYGYTF,TRBJ1-2,.,14,TRBD1,TRBV7-2